These 4 T cell receptor beta chains were sequenced from one sample in a study of cytomegalovirus exposure and HLA in healthy donors. Assay: immunoSEQ multiplex PCR; the TCRdb copy retains only in-frame clones and omits some. Altogether approximately 280,000 clones are present, approximately 90% being singletons, with the ten largest covering about 0.99%. Material: PBMCs. Source of these receptors: a woman aged 18-29 years in good health and CMV-seronegative.

This CDR3 is CASSLGTTLHF. The CDR3, as DNA: TGTGCCAGCAGCTTAGGGACTACCCTCCACTTT. The genes are TRBV7-9 and TRBJ1-6; no clear D gene. V shed 1 base and J shed 14 bases, with 6 bases lying between them. Per the germline V gene, CDR1 is SEHNR and CDR2 is FQNEAQ (reference sequence). CDR3 length: 11 residues.

The chain links TRBV27 to TRBJ2-3; 8 nucleotides line up with TRBD2. CDR1 is MNHEY, CDR2 SMNVEV, per germline (reference sequence). Unmatched junction bases numbered 2, after V lost 5 bases and J lost 1 base. This CDR3 spans 14 amino acids. The CDR3 protein is CASSQTSGTDTQYF. Here the CDR3 DNA reads TGTGCCAGCAGTCAGACTAGCGGCACAGATACGCAGTATTTT.

The chain joins TRBV27 to TRBJ2-1; 7 bases map to TRBD1. V lost 5 bases and J lost 0; bases outside the gene matches: 7. This CDR3 region has 16 residues. The germline V gene encodes CDR1 MNHEY and CDR2 SMNVEV (reference sequence). This CDR3 reads CASSTPDRTSYNEQFF. The CDR3 DNA sequence: TGTGCCAGCAGTACCCCGGACAGGACCTCCTACAATGAGCAGTTCTTC.

The rearrangement uses TRBV5-6 and TRBJ1-5, with 7 bases matching TRBD1. The V gene end was trimmed by 0 bases and the J gene end by 4 bases; junction bases not matched to a gene: 4. Germline V CDR1 and CDR2: SGHDT, YYEEEE. The CDR3 runs 15 residues. This CDR3 reads CASSLAGGQNQPQHF. The CDR3 coding sequence is TGTGCCAGCAGCTTGGCAGGGGGGCAAAATCAGCCCCAGCATTTT.